This T cell receptor (beta chain) was observed in a study of blood T cell repertoires in COVID-19. Study-wide background: PBMCs, B-cell-depleted T cells, or T cells were the source of the cDNA or gDNA that made up the material.

Per the authors' pipeline: Nucleated cell counts were estimated from reference gene primer amplification. Only in-frame clones appear in the TCRdb table, and some are missing; sequencing was by immunoSEQ multiplex PCR. That table is the source of V, J and clone size, and D and trimming were worked out from the DNA. This table has more than 400,000 clones, about nine tenths appearing once. The junction had 10 bases not matched to a gene; V was cut back by 6 bases and J by 5 bases. Germline V CDR1 and CDR2: MNHEY, SVGAGI. This CDR3 contains 15 residues. Participants were aged 18 to 89 years from more than 20 US areas. Grouping used clinical history reported by participants in a survey and questionnaire.

The receptor's source is a young woman who had recovered from COVID-19. The V call is TRBV6-5, the J call TRBJ2-5; 9 bases align to TRBD1. Sequencing was done on a sample of PBMCs or T cells enriched from blood (not recorded which). In DNA form, the CDR3 reads TGTGCCAGCAGAGCGACAGGGGGAAGGTACGAGACCCAGTACTTC. This codes for CASRATGGRYETQYF.